The 30 T cell receptor beta chains below all came from one sample that was sequenced in a study of cytomegalovirus exposure and HLA in healthy donors. TCRdb keeps only in-frame clones here, not all; method: immunoSEQ multiplex PCR. The repertoire holds some 60,000 clones, with roughly 96% as singletons. Sequencing was carried out using PBMCs. The receptor source for this set is a man younger than 35 in good health and CMV-seronegative.

This chain joins TRBV27 and TRBJ1-4; maybe TRBD1 (5 bases). Trimming removed 1 base at V and 7 bases at J, with 13 bases between. CDR1 and CDR2 (germline): MNHEY, SMNVEV (reference sequence). CDR3 length: 15 residues. This chain's CDR3 is CASSLLGTGGEKLFF. CDR3 nucleotide sequence: TGTGCCAGCAGTTTATTGGGAACAGGCGGTGAAAAACTGTTTTTT.

The rearrangement joins TRBV7-9 to TRBJ2-3; 7 nucleotides line up with TRBD2. The CDR3 loop spans 15 amino acids. The V gene end was trimmed by 3 bases and the J gene end by 4 bases; junction bases not matched to a gene: 7. CDR1 is SEHNR, CDR2 FQNEAQ, per germline (reference sequence). DNA of the CDR3: TGTGCCAGCAGCTTCCGGGGGAGGGACGCAGATACGCAGTATTTT. Amino acids: CASSFRGRDADTQYF.

The V gene is TRBV30, the J gene TRBJ1-2; D is unclear. Between the trimmed V and J ends, which lost 8 bases and 2 bases, there was a span of 15 bases. This CDR3 has 13 amino acids. Looked up from germline, CDR1 is GTSNPN and CDR2 is SVGIG (reference sequence). The CDR3 sequence is CARTLGRNYGYTF. In DNA form, the CDR3 reads TGTGCCCGAACTCTCGGGAGAAACTATGGCTACACCTTC.

The sample holds one count of this clone. The chain combines TRBV28 with TRBJ2-7, with TRBD1 as a possible D gene (6 bases). CDR3 length: 15 residues. V lost 5 bases and J lost 0, with 14 bases in between. The germline CDR1 and CDR2 sequences are MDHEN and SYDVKM. The CDR3: CASSLTGINSYEQYF. DNA of the CDR3: TGTGCCAGCAGTCTAACAGGGATCAACTCCTACGAGCAGTACTTC. Drawing the rest from reference TRBV28 and TRBJ2-7, the complete variable domain is DVKVTQSSRYLVKRTGEKVFLECVQDMDHENMFWYRQDPGLGLRLIYFSYDVKMKEKGDIPEGYSVSREKKERFSLILESASTNQTSMYLCASSLTGINSYEQYFGPGTRLTVT.

The rearrangement uses TRBV30 and TRBJ1-1, with 9 nucleotides matching TRBD1. This CDR3 is built from 17 residues. V lost 2 bases and J lost 5; bases outside the gene matches: 15. Germline CDR1 and CDR2: GTSNPN and SVGIG (reference sequence). CDR3 sequence (DNA): TGTGCCTGGAGTCCGGTTGGGTGGGACAGGGAGGATACTGAAGCTTTCTTT. It codes for CAWSPVGWDREDTEAFF.

The rearrangement links TRBV27 to TRBJ1-2; a weak D match, TRBD1 (5 bases). This CDR3 is 13 amino acids long. V dropped 5 bases and J dropped 7 bases, with 14 bases sitting between them. The germline CDR1 and CDR2 sequences are MNHEY and SMNVEV (reference sequence). The CDR3 is CASSKGGGGGYTF. The CDR3 DNA follows: TGTGCCAGCAGTAAGGGAGGTGGGGGTGGCTACACCTTC.

The chain uses TRBV6-6 and TRBJ1-3, with D perhaps matching TRBD1 (6 bases). The CDR3 sequence is 16 residues long. Trimming took 5 bases from V and 4 from J, leaving 18 bases between them. The germline gives CDR1 MNHNY, CDR2 SVGAGI (reference sequence). Here the CDR3 reads CASSLPGGLVGNTIYF. The DNA of the CDR3 is TGTGCCAGCAGTCTCCCCGGGGGGCTTGTCGGAAACACCATATATTTT.

The sample holds a few counts of this clone. The rearrangement uses TRBV18 and TRBJ2-7; 7 nucleotides match TRBD1. In germline, CDR1 is KGHSH, CDR2 LQKENI. Trimming at V came to 5 bases and at J to 7 bases, leaving 8 bases not matched to a gene. The CDR3 is 13 amino acids. In DNA, the CDR3 is TGTGCCAGCTCATCCGGGACAGTCCTGGAGCAGTACTTC. It codes for CASSSGTVLEQYF.

The rearrangement links TRBV19 to TRBJ2-5; 8 positions agree with TRBD2. This CDR3 contains 15 residues. Germline V gene data show CDR1 as LNHDA and CDR2 as SQIVND (reference sequence). J gave up 5 bases and V 1 base, and 6 bases lay outside the gene matches. The CDR3 reads CASSIASGSWETQYF. The CDR3 region has the DNA TGTGCCAGTAGTATAGCCAGCGGGAGTTGGGAGACCCAGTACTTC.

J is TRBJ2-7 and V is TRBV7-8, with a tentative D call TRBD1 (5 bases). Between the trimmed V and J ends, which lost 2 bases and 4 bases, there was a span of 12 bases. The CDR3 is 14 amino acids. CDR1 and CDR2 from the germline V gene are SGHVS and FQNEAQ. The DNA of the CDR3 is TGTGCCAGCAGCTTAAGACAGCAAAATTACGAGCAGTACTTC. Amino acid sequence: CASSLRQQNYEQYF.

J is TRBJ2-7 and V is TRBV29-1; 7 bases are a match to TRBD1. This CDR3 is built from 13 residues. V lost 5 bases, J lost 7 bases, and 11 bases stayed unmatched. The germline V gene encodes CDR1 SQVTM and CDR2 ANQGSEA. For the CDR3, the DNA is TGCAGCGTTAGACAGGGTCAGGTTGGGGAGCAGTACTTC. Translation: CSVRQGQVGEQYF.

The chain carries TRBV28 and TRBJ1-1; the D gene is possibly TRBD1 (5 bases). The CDR3 is 14 amino acids. From germline, CDR1 is MDHEN and CDR2 SYDVKM. V gave up 2 bases and J gave up 0 bases, with 7 bases separating them. CDR3 sequence (DNA): TGTGCCAGCAGTTTAGACAGTCTGAACACTGAAGCTTTCTTT. This codes for CASSLDSLNTEAFF.

The chain joins TRBV4-3 to TRBJ2-1; possible D gene TRBD2, 5 bases. The germline CDR1 and CDR2 sequences are LGHNA and YSLEER. The CDR3 spans 14 residues. Between the trimmed V and J ends, which lost 5 bases and 8 bases, there was a span of 16 bases. The CDR3 reads CASSFRLEADEQFF. As DNA, the CDR3 is TGCGCCAGCAGCTTTAGACTTGAAGCGGATGAGCAGTTCTTC.

This clone was seen once. The J gene is TRBJ2-7, the V gene TRBV9, with D tentatively TRBD2 (6 bases). Germline V lookup: CDR1 SGDLS, CDR2 YYNGEE. CDR3 size: 12 residues. V was pared by 4 bases and J by 1 base, with 6 bases between. CDR3 region: CASSRGSYEQYF. The CDR3 DNA reads TGTGCCAGCAGCCGGGGGTCCTACGAGCAGTACTTC.

This clone occurred once. The rearrangement uses TRBV5-1 and TRBJ2-3; D gene uncertain. This CDR3 has 12 residues. The germline CDR1 and CDR2 sequences are SGHRS and YFSETQ. Trimming stripped 0 bases from V and 6 bases from J, with 5 bases between. Written as DNA, the CDR3 is TGCGCCAGCAGCTTGGAATCGGATACGCAGTATTTT. It encodes CASSLESDTQYF.

V gene TRBV5-6 combines with J gene TRBJ2-1; TRBD2 is a possible D gene (5 bases). V was trimmed by 2 bases and J by 8 bases, leaving 14 bases between them. CDR1 is SGHDT and CDR2 is YYEEEE in the germline V gene. The CDR3 covers 14 residues. CDR3 protein: CASSFAGKPHEQFF. For the CDR3, the DNA is TGTGCCAGCAGCTTTGCGGGCAAGCCCCATGAGCAGTTCTTC.

The chain uses TRBV27 and TRBJ2-2, with D unclear. Deletions cut 6 bases from V and 1 base from J, with 3 bases between. The CDR3 extends over 12 amino acids. CDR1 and CDR2 from the germline V gene are MNHEY and SMNVEV (reference sequence). CDR3 region: CASSLNTGELFF. The CDR3 DNA sequence: TGTGCCAGCAGCTTGAACACCGGGGAGCTGTTTTTT.

The chain combines TRBV6-5 with TRBJ1-1; 7 bases align to TRBD1. The germline V gene has CDR1 MNHEY and CDR2 SVGAGI. The J segment lost 1 base and the V segment lost 6 bases, leaving 8 bases of the junction unmatched. This CDR3 region has 15 residues. The DNA for the CDR3 is TGTGCCAGCAGACGTACAGGGGTTGCGAACACTGAAGCTTTCTTT. It codes for CASRRTGVANTEAFF.

The chain is built from TRBV27 and TRBJ2-7; the match to TRBD1 covers 10 bases. Per germline, CDR1 MNHEY and CDR2 SMNVEV (reference sequence). CDR3 length: 14 residues. V lost 5 bases and J lost 4; bases outside the gene matches: 5. CDR3 in amino acids: CASSPGTGDYEQYF. CDR3 DNA sequence: TGTGCCAGCAGTCCGGGGACAGGGGATTACGAGCAGTACTTC.

The chain uses TRBV29-1 and TRBJ2-2; 10 bases agree with TRBD1. J was trimmed by 0 bases and V by 4 bases; bases with no gene match: 5. Germline lookup yields CDR1 SQVTM and CDR2 ANQGSEA. This CDR3 has 16 amino acids. For the CDR3, the DNA is TGCAGCGTTGGGGACAGGGGTCTCGCGAACACCGGGGAGCTGTTTTTT. Its translation is CSVGDRGLANTGELFF.

The chain uses TRBV14 and TRBJ2-1; 8 nucleotides agree with TRBD1. V lost 1 base, J lost 2 bases, and 1 base stayed unmatched. This CDR3 is 15 amino acids long. Germline assignment: CDR1 SGHDN and CDR2 FVKESK. The CDR3 sequence: CASSQGRGPYNEQFF. DNA for the CDR3: TGTGCCAGCAGCCAAGGCAGGGGGCCCTACAATGAGCAGTTCTTC.

In regard to this clone: Different DNA sequences within this sample yield the same CDR3. V is TRBV27 and J is TRBJ2-1; D is undetermined. The V gene lost 6 bases and the J gene lost 0 bases, with 12 bases spanning the gap. Germline values: CDR1 MNHEY, CDR2 SMNVEV (reference sequence). The CDR3 length is 15 residues. DNA of the CDR3: TGTGCCAGCAGCTCCCGCGGAAGCTCCTACAATGAGCAGTTCTTC. As protein: CASSSRGSSYNEQFF.

The V gene is TRBV4-1, the J gene TRBJ2-1; TRBD1 matches 10 bases. The CDR3 consists of 15 residues. With V trimmed by 4 bases and J by 6 bases, 6 bases remained unmatched. CDR1 and CDR2 from the germline V gene are MGHRA and YSYEKL. CDR3 protein: CASSPAGQGGNEQFF. CDR3 sequence (DNA): TGCGCCAGCAGCCCGGCCGGACAGGGGGGCAATGAGCAGTTCTTC.

This chain links TRBV6-6 with TRBJ2-7; tentative D call: TRBD2 (5 bases). Between the trimmed V and J ends, which lost 6 bases and 2 bases, there was a span of 11 bases. Germline values: CDR1 MNHNY, CDR2 SVGAGI (reference sequence). There are 13 residues in the CDR3. The DNA for the CDR3 is TGTGCCAGCAGCCCCGGGGTAACCTACGAGCAGTACTTC. This encodes CASSPGVTYEQYF.

The CDR3 reads CASSDLPGHNYGYTF. The DNA for the CDR3 is TGTGCCAGCAGTGATTTGCCGGGACACAACTATGGCTACACCTTC. This chain joins TRBV6-1 and TRBJ1-2, with D possibly matching TRBD1 (6 bases). V was pared by 3 bases and J by 2 bases, with 13 bases between. This CDR3 region has 15 residues. Germline CDR1 and CDR2: MNHNS and SASEGT.

V gene TRBV27 combines with J gene TRBJ2-3; TRBD1 matches 7 bases. The CDR3 sequence is 15 residues long. The germline V gene has CDR1 MNHEY and CDR2 SMNVEV (reference sequence). Losses at the gene ends were 6 bases for V and 0 bases for J; bases not matched to a gene: 6. The CDR3: CASRIQGFSTDTQYF. The CDR3 DNA reads TGTGCCAGCAGGATACAGGGGTTTAGCACAGATACGCAGTATTTT.

The rearrangement uses TRBV2 and TRBJ1-5; D may be TRBD1 (5 bases). This CDR3 spans 13 amino acids. V was cut by 6 bases and J by 3 bases, with 9 bases left in between. Per the germline V gene, CDR1 is SNHLY and CDR2 is FYNNEI. The CDR3 reads CASRGRANQPQHF. The DNA for the CDR3 is TGTGCCAGCAGGGGCAGGGCCAATCAGCCCCAGCATTTT.

This sequence joins TRBV19 and TRBJ2-1; D perhaps matches TRBD2 (5 bases). The CDR3 sequence is 16 residues long. V lost 7 bases and J 2 bases, leaving 18 bases between the germline ends. Germline V gives CDR1 LNHDA, CDR2 SQIVND (reference sequence). CDR3 in DNA: TGTGCCAGTAAATCGGTGAGGGAGCGCGCCTACAATGAGCAGTTCTTC. This sequence encodes CASKSVRERAYNEQFF.

The rearrangement links TRBV5-6 to TRBJ2-7; 10 bases align to TRBD1. Germline V gene sequence: CDR1 SGHDT, CDR2 YYEEEE. CDR3 length: 16 residues. V was pared by 0 bases and J by 0 bases, with 3 bases of the junction left unmatched. The CDR3 sequence is CASSLAGTGDSYEQYF. The CDR3 coding sequence is TGTGCCAGCAGCTTGGCCGGGACAGGGGACTCCTACGAGCAGTACTTC.

The chain combines TRBV4-1 with TRBJ2-1, with 7 bases identical to TRBD1. J was trimmed by 7 bases and V by 0 bases; bases with no gene match: 6. The CDR3 is 15 residues long. CDR1 is MGHRA and CDR2 is YSYEKL in the germline V gene. This CDR3 reads CASSQDHSGGNEQFF. The DNA for the CDR3 is TGCGCCAGCAGCCAAGATCATTCAGGGGGAAATGAGCAGTTCTTC.